This T cell receptor (beta chain) derives from a study of T cell responses to AZD1222 COVID-19 vaccine. The study's findings and limits: Repertoires were obtained solely post-peak T cell response. Reportedly, close to half of spike-specific TCRs are directed against unmutated variant regions. Females outnumbered males among donors, who were mostly white British; clonal diversity was possibly underestimated.

Of note for this clone: Its antigen remains unidentified.

After removal of 2 bases from V and 2 bases from J, the junction contained 2 bases not matched to a gene. The CDR3 length is 15 residues. CDR1 is MNHEY and CDR2 is SVGAGI in the germline V gene. Measured with immunoSEQ multiplex PCR; TCRdb has only the in-frame clones, and not every one. The top ten clones hold 8% of a sample with 80,000 to 85,000 clones, approximately 89% of them seen once. Sequenced here: peripheral blood, sampled 28 days after the second AZD1222 dose. The chain has TRBV6-5 and TRBJ2-1; 8 bases are shared with TRBD2. This sequence originates from an adult who received the AZD1222 COVID-19 vaccine. The CDR3 loop reads CASSYIAGPYNEQFF. The DNA of the CDR3 is TGTGCCAGCAGTTACATAGCGGGACCCTACAATGAGCAGTTCTTC.